This T cell receptor beta chain was found in a study of prognosis after radiotherapy for stage I lung cancer. Study at large: Patients with newly diagnosed primary stage I lung tumors numbered 11 to 15, with about 5 others having oligometastatic NSCLC after surgical resection of the primary tumor.

Collection of peripheral blood, in a volume of roughly 5.9 milliliters, was performed at each of two time points. Amplification of the TCR beta CDR3 (from genomic DNA) was done by two-round multiplex PCR. Amplification during the initial PCR round employed primers specific to each TRBV and TRBJ gene. Using its own MiXCR run on the multiplex PCR reads, TCRdb lists one record per CDR3 protein. The sample includes 23,000 or so distinct CDR3 sequences, about 36% of them seen just once. The trim removed 0 bases at V and 5 bases at J, leaving 5 bases unmatched. Germline loops: CDR1 SGHRS, CDR2 YFSETQ. This CDR3 has 15 amino acids.

The chain couples TRBV5-1 to TRBJ1-1, with 9 bases fitting TRBD1. Sequencing used PBMCs, obtained before or after stereotactic body radiation therapy (not recorded which). The clonotype originates from a donor over 45 with non-small cell lung cancer. CDR3 in amino acids: CASSLGGGQGTEAFF. The DNA of the CDR3 is TGCGCCAGCAGCTTGGGGGGGGGACAGGGAACTGAAGCTTTCTTT.